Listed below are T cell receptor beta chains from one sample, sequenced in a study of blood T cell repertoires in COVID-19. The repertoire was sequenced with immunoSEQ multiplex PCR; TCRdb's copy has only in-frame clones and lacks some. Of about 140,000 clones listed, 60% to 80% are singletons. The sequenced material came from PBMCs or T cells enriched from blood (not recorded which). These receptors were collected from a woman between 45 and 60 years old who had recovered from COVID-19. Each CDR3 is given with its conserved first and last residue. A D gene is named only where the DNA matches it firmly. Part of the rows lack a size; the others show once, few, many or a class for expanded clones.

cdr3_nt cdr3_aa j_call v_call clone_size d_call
TGTGCCAGTAGTATCAGGGGCACCGGGGAGCTGTTTTTT CASSIRGTGELFF TRBJ2-2 TRBV19 - -
TGCAGCGTTGAAGAGGGGCCCCTCACAGATACGCAGTATTTT CSVEEGPLTDTQYF TRBJ2-3 TRBV29-1 - -
TGTGCCAGCTCACCTCCCTCCCTAGCGGGAGGTCATGAGCAGTTCTTC CASSPPSLAGGHEQFF TRBJ2-1 TRBV18 once TRBD2
TGTGCCAGCAGCTTTAACCAGGGGGGCGAGCAGTACTTC CASSFNQGGEQYF TRBJ2-7 TRBV7-2 - -
TGTGCCAGAAGCCCGGGACAGGGGGGCTACACCTTC CARSPGQGGYTF TRBJ1-2 TRBV5-3 few TRBD1
TGTGCCAGCAGCAGACGGAGCGGAGGGGCTCTCTCTGGAAACACCATATATTTT CASSRRSGGALSGNTIYF TRBJ1-3 TRBV11-3 - -
TGTGCCAGCGGAGGGGTTCCCACAGATACGCAGTATTTT CASGGVPTDTQYF TRBJ2-3 TRBV2 once -
TGTGCCAGCAGTCCACTGACAGTGGCCCGTGACGAGCAGTACTTC CASSPLTVARDEQYF TRBJ2-7 TRBV28 many -
TGTGCCAGTAGTATAGGAGACAGCGCCAATCAGCCCCAGCATTTT CASSIGDSANQPQHF TRBJ1-5 TRBV19 - -
TGTGCCAGTAGTATCGACAGCAACTATGGCTACACCTTC CASSIDSNYGYTF TRBJ1-2 TRBV19 - -
TGTGCCAGCAGCGAGGATGCACCGGGACTAGCGACCGGGGAGCTGTTTTTT CASSEDAPGLATGELFF TRBJ2-2 TRBV9 - TRBD2
TGTGCCAGCAGTAATAACAGGGGGTGGACTGAAGCTTTCTTT CASSNNRGWTEAFF TRBJ1-1 TRBV6-5 - TRBD1